A selection of T cell receptor beta chains follows, all from one sample in a study of cytomegalovirus exposure and HLA in healthy donors. TCRdb keeps only in-frame clones here, not all; method: immunoSEQ multiplex PCR. Found here are about 260,000 clones, under 80% of them singletons; the top ten hold around 2%. The sample was PBMCs. The origin of the receptors is a female donor in good health and CMV-seronegative. The CDR3 runs from the conserved cysteine through the conserved F or W. D genes are given only for firm matches. Part of the rows lack a size; the others show once, few, many or a class for expanded clones.

V gene	clone size	J gene	D gene	CDR3 DNA	CDR3 protein
TRBV19	NA	TRBJ2-7	NA	TGTGCCAGTAGTCCGGGACACGCCTACGAGCAGTACTTC	CASSPGHAYEQYF
TRBV6-1	NA	TRBJ1-5	TRBD1	TGTGCCAGCTTTGATCGACAGGGAGCCAATCAGCCCCAGCATTTT	CASFDRQGANQPQHF
TRBV18	NA	TRBJ2-1	TRBD2	TGTGCCAGCTCACCGCGTGTGAGGGAGGGACACAATGAGCAGTTCTTC	CASSPRVREGHNEQFF
TRBV5-1	NA	TRBJ1-1	NA	TGCGCCAGCAGCTTGGAGGCGGGAGTTGTGAACACTGAAGCTTTCTTT	CASSLEAGVVNTEAFF
TRBV6-1	NA	TRBJ2-7	TRBD1	TGTGCCAGCAGGTACACCGGGACAGGGGACGAGCAGTACTTC	CASRYTGTGDEQYF
TRBV5-1	NA	TRBJ1-4	NA	TGCGCCAGCAGCTTGGGGGGGCCGACCTCCCAGGAAAAACTGTTTTTT	CASSLGGPTSQEKLFF
TRBV7-9	NA	TRBJ1-5	NA	TGTTCCAGCAGCTTGGGGGGACCGCCCCAGCATTTT	CSSSLGGPPQHF
TRBV29-1	NA	TRBJ2-3	TRBD1	TGCAGCGTTGGATTCGGCTTTAGGCAGGGGGCAGATACGCAGTATTTT	CSVGFGFRQGADTQYF
TRBV28	NA	TRBJ1-2	NA	TGTGCCAGCAGTTTTAGACTTAACTATGGCTACACCTTC	CASSFRLNYGYTF
TRBV2	NA	TRBJ1-2	NA	TGTGCCAGCAGTGCGGAGGTTCGCGGCTACACCTTC	CASSAEVRGYTF
TRBV5-1	once	TRBJ2-6	TRBD1	TGCGCCAGCAGCTTCCCGGGACAGGGCCGCTCTGGGGCCAACGTCCTGACTTTC	CASSFPGQGRSGANVLTF
TRBV4-1	NA	TRBJ1-5	NA	TGCGCCAGCAGCCAAATATATAAGCGGGAGCCCCAGCATTTT	CASSQIYKREPQHF
TRBV21-1	once	TRBJ1-6	NA	TGTGCCAGCGCTGCTACAGGGGGCTCTGAGGGATCACCCCTCCACTTT	CASAATGGSEGSPLHF
TRBV7-7	NA	TRBJ2-2	NA	TGTGCCAGCAGCTTAGGCCCATTTAACCCATACAGCAGAAACACCGGGGAGCTGTTTTTT	CASSLGPFNPYSRNTGELFF
TRBV28	NA	TRBJ2-3	TRBD2	TGTGCCAGCACTGGCGGGAGGGAGGGCACAGATACGCAGTATTTT	CASTGGREGTDTQYF
TRBV11-2	once	TRBJ2-4	NA	TGTGCCAGCTCTTCGGACAGAAACATTCAGTACTTC	CASSSDRNIQYF
TRBV5-1	few	TRBJ2-7	TRBD2	TGCGCCAGCAGCCCCCCGACTAGCGGCTACGAGCAGTACTTC	CASSPPTSGYEQYF
TRBV10-3	NA	TRBJ1-1	NA	TGTGCCATCAGTGAGTCCGGGACATTTACTGAAGCTTTCTTT	CAISESGTFTEAFF
TRBV19	NA	TRBJ1-2	TRBD1	TGTGCCAGTAGTGCACAGGGGGTGGGTAACTATGGCTACACCTTC	CASSAQGVGNYGYTF
TRBV9	NA	TRBJ1-5	NA	TGTGCCAGCAGCGTGGAGGGGAATCCCAATCAGCCCCAGCATTTT	CASSVEGNPNQPQHF
TRBV7-6	NA	TRBJ2-7	NA	TGTGCCAGCAGCCCTCGGTCGTCTAGTGTCTTCTACGAGCAGTACTTC	CASSPRSSSVFYEQYF